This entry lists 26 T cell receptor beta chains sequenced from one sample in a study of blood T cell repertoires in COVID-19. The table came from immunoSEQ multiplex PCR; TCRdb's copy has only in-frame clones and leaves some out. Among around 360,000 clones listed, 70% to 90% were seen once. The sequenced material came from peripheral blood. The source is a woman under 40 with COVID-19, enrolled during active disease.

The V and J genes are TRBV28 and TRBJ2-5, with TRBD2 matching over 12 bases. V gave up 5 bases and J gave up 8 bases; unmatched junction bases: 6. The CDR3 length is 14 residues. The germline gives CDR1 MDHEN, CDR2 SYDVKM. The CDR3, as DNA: TGTGCCAGCAGTCTAGCGGGGGGGCGGGCTACCCAGTACTTC. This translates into CASSLAGGRATQYF.

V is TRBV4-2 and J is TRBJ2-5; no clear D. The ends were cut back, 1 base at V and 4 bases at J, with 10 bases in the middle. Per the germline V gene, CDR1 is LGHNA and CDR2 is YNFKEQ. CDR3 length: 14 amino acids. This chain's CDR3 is CASSQVVRGETQYF. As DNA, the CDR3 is TGTGCCAGCAGCCAAGTGGTGAGAGGAGAGACCCAGTACTTC.

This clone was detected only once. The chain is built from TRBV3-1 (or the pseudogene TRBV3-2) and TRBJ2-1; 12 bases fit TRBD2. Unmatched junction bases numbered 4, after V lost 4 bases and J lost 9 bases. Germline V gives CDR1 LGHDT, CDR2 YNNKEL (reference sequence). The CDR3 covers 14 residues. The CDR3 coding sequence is TGTGCCAGCAGCCGGGGACTAGCGGGTAGTGAGCAGTTCTTC. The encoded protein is CASSRGLAGSEQFF.

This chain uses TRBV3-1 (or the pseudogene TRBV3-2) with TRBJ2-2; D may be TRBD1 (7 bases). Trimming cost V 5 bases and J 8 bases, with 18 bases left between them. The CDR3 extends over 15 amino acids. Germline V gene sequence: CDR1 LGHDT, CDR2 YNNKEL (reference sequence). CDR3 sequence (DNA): TGTGCCAGCAGCGACCAGGGGGGCCTGGTTGGGGAGCTGTTTTTT. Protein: CASSDQGGLVGELFF.

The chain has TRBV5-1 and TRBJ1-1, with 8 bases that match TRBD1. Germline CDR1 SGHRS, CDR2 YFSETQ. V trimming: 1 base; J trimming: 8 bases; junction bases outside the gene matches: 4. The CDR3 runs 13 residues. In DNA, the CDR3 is TGCGCCAGCAGCTTGACGCAGGGGGCCGAAGCTTTCTTT. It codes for CASSLTQGAEAFF.

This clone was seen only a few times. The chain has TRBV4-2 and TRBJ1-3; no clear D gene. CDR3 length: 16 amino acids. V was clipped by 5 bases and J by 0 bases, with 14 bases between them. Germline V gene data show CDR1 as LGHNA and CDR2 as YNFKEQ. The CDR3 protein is CASSANSLLSGNTIYF. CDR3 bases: TGTGCCAGCAGCGCCAACAGTCTTCTCTCTGGAAACACCATATATTTT.

The CDR3: CASSVLAGSHNEQFF. Written as DNA, the CDR3 is TGTGCCAGCAGTGTACTAGCGGGAAGCCACAATGAGCAGTTCTTC. J is TRBJ2-1 and V is TRBV2; 10 nucleotides match TRBD2. Germline loops: CDR1 SNHLY, CDR2 FYNNEI. Trimming took 4 bases from V and 5 from J; bases not matched to a gene: 5. CDR3 length equals 15 residues.

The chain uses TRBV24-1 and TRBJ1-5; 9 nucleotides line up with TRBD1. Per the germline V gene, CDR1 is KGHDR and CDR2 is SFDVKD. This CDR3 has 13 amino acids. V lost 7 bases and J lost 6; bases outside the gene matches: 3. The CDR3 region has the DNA TGTGCCACCAGGCAGGACAGGGGTCAGCCCCAGCATTTT. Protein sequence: CATRQDRGQPQHF.

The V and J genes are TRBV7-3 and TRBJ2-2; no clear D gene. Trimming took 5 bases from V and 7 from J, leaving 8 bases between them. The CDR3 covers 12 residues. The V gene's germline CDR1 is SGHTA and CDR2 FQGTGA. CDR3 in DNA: TGTGCCAGCAGCCCCGGTGTCGGGGAGCTGTTTTTT. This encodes CASSPGVGELFF.

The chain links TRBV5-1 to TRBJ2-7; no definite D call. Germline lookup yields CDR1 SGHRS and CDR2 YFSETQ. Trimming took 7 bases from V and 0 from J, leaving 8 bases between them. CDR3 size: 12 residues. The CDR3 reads CASGRSSYEQYF. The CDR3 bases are TGCGCCAGCGGGCGTAGCTCCTACGAGCAGTACTTC.

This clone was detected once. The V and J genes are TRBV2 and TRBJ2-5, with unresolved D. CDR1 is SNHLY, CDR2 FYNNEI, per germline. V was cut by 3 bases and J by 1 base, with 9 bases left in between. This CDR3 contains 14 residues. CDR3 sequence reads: CASSDGRSQETQYF. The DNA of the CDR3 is TGTGCCAGCAGTGACGGCAGGTCCCAAGAGACCCAGTACTTC.

CDR3 DNA: TGTGCCAGCAGCTCGGAGCAGCGTACTGAAGCTTTCTTT. It yields the protein CASSSEQRTEAFF. This chain connects TRBV7-9 to TRBJ1-1; D remains unclear. CDR1 is SEHNR, CDR2 FQNEAQ, per germline (reference sequence). This CDR3 has 13 amino acids. The germline V and J ends were trimmed by 4 bases and 5 bases, with 11 bases remaining between them.

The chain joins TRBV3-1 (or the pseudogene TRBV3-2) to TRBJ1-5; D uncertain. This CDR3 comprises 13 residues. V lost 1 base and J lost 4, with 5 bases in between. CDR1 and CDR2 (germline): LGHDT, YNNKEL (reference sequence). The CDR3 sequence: CASSQVSNQPQHF. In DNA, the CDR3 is TGTGCCAGCAGCCAAGTGTCGAATCAGCCCCAGCATTTT.

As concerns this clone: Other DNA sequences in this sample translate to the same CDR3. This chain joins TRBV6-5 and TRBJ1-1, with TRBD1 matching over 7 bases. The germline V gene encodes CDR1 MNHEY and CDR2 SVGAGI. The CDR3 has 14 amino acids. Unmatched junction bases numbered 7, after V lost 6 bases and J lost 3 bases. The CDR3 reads CASRLDREDTEAFF. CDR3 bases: TGTGCCAGCAGGTTAGACAGGGAGGACACTGAAGCTTTCTTT.

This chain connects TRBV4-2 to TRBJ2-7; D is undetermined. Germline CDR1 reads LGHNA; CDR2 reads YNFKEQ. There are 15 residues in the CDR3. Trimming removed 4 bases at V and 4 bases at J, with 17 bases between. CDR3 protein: CASSPQLGTSYEQYF. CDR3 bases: TGTGCCAGCAGCCCTCAGCTGGGCACCTCTTACGAGCAGTACTTC.

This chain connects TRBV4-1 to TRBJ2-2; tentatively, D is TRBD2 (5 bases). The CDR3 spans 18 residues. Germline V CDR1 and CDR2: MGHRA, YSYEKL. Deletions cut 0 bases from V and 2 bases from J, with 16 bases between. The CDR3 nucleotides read TGCGCCAGCAGCCAAGATAAGACTATCCTTTTAAACACCGGGGAGCTGTTTTTT. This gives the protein CASSQDKTILLNTGELFF.

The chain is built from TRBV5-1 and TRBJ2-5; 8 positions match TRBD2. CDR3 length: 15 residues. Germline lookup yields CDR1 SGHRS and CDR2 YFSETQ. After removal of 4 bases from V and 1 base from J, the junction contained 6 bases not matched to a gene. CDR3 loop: CASSQLAGPQETQYF. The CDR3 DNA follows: TGCGCCAGCAGCCAATTAGCGGGGCCCCAAGAGACCCAGTACTTC.

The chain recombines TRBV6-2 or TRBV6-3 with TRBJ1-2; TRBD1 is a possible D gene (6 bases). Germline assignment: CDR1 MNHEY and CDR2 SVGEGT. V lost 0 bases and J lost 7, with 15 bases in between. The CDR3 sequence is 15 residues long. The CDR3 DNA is TGTGCCAGCAGTTACTCACCGTCCGGGACAAGTGGCTACACCTTC. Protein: CASSYSPSGTSGYTF.

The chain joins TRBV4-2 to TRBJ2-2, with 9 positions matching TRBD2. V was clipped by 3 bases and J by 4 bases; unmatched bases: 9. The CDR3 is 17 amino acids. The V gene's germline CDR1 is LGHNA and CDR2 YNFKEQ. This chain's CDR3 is CASSQFSGGRATGELFF. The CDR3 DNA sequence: TGTGCCAGCAGCCAGTTTAGTGGCGGGAGGGCCACCGGGGAGCTGTTTTTT.

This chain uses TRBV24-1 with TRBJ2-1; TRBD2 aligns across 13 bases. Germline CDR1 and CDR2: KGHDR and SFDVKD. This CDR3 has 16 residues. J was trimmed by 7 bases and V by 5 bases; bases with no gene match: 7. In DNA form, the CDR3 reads TGTGCCACCAGTGCATTGACTAGCGGGAGGCAAAATGAGCAGTTCTTC. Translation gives CATSALTSGRQNEQFF.

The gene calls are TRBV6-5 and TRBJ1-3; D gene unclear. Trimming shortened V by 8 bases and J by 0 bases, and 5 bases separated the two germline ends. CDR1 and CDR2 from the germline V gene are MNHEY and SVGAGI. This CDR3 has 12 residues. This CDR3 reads CASGLSGNTIYF. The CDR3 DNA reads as TGTGCCAGCGGGCTCTCTGGAAACACCATATATTTT.

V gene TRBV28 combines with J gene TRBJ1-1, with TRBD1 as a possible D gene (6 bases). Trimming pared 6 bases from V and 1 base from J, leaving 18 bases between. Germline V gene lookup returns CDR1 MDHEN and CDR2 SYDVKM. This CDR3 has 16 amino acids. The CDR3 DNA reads TGTGCCAGCAGCCCCGGGGGGCCACCATCGAACACTGAAGCTTTCTTT. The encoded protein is CASSPGGPPSNTEAFF.

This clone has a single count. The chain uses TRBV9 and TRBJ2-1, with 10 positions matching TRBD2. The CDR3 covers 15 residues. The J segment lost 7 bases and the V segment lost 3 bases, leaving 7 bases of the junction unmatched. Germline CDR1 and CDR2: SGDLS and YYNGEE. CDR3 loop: CASSAFSGRINEQFF. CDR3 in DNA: TGTGCCAGCAGCGCCTTTAGCGGGAGGATTAATGAGCAGTTCTTC. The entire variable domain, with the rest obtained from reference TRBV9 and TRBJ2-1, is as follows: DSGVTQTPKHLITATGQRVTLRCSPRSGDLSVYWYQQSLDQGLQFLIQYYNGEERAKGNILERFSAQQFPDLHSELNLSSLELGDSALYFCASSAFSGRINEQFFGPGTRLTVL.

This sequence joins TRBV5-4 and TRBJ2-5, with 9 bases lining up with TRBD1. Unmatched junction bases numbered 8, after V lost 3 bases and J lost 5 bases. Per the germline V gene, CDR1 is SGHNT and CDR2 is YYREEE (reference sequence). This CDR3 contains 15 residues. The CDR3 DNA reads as TGTGCCAGCAGCTCAGAGGACAGGGGCTGGGAGACCCAGTACTTC. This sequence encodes CASSSEDRGWETQYF. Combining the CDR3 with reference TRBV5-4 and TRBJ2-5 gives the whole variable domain ETGVTQSPTHLIKTRGQQVTLRCSSQSGHNTVSWYQQALGQGPQFIFQYYREEENGRGNFPPRFSGLQFPNYSSELNVNALELDDSALYLCASSSEDRGWETQYFGPGTRLLVL.

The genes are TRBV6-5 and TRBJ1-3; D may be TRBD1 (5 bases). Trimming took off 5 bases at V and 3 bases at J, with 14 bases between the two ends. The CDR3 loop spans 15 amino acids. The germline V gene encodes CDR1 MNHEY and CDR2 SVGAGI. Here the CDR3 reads CASSRGTTGGNTIYF. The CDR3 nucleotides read TGTGCCAGCAGTCGGGGGACCACGGGTGGAAACACCATATATTTT.

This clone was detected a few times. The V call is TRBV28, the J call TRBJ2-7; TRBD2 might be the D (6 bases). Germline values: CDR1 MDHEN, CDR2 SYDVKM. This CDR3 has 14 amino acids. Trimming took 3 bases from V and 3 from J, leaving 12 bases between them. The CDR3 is CASSFRGLFYEQYF. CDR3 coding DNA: TGTGCCAGCAGTTTTAGGGGACTCTTCTACGAGCAGTACTTC.